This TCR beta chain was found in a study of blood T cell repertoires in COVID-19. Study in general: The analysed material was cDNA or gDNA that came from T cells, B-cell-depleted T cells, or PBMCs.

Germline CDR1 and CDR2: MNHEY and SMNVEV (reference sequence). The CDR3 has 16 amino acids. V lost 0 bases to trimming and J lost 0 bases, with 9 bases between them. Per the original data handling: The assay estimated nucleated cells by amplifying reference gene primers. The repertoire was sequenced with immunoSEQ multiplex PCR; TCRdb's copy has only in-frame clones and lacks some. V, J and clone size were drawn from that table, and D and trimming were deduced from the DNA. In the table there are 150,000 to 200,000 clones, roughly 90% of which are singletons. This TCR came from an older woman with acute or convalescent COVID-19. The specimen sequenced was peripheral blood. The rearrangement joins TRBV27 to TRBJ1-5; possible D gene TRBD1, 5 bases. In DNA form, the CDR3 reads TGTGCCAGCAGTTTATCGCCGACAGATAGCAATCAGCCCCAGCATTTT. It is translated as CASSLSPTDSNQPQHF.